One and the same sample provided the 16 T cell receptor beta chains below, sequenced in a study of cytomegalovirus exposure and HLA in healthy donors. Clones were sequenced by immunoSEQ multiplex PCR, and TCRdb holds only the in-frame ones, with some missing. The sample records 65,000 to 85,000 clones, 85% to 95% being singletons. Specimen: PBMCs. These receptors were collected from a woman aged 18-29 years in good health and CMV-seronegative.

The chain is built from TRBV4-3 and TRBJ1-2, with D maybe TRBD1 (5 bases). Germline loops: CDR1 LGHNA, CDR2 YSLEER. The length of the CDR3 is 13 residues. V dropped 6 bases and J dropped 7 bases, with 15 bases sitting between them. Written as DNA, the CDR3 is TGCGCCAGCAGTACCTTGGGGGGGGGTGGCTACACCTTC. Residues: CASSTLGGGGYTF.

The chain recombines TRBV5-1 with TRBJ1-1, with D possibly matching TRBD1 (5 bases). This CDR3 is 14 amino acids long. Trimming pared 4 bases from V and 5 bases from J, leaving 15 bases between. Germline V gene sequence: CDR1 SGHRS, CDR2 YFSETQ. The CDR3 coding sequence is TGCGCCAGCAGCGCCCGGGACTCTCGGACTGAAGCTTTCTTT. It encodes CASSARDSRTEAFF.

The chain is built from TRBV5-1 and TRBJ1-5; D might be TRBD1 (5 bases). Trimming cost V 0 bases and J 4 bases, with 14 bases left between them. The CDR3 has 16 residues. Germline lookup yields CDR1 SGHRS and CDR2 YFSETQ. The CDR3 region has the DNA TGCGCCAGCAGCTTGGAGGGCAGGGAGGGTAATCAGCCCCAGCATTTT. Its protein is CASSLEGREGNQPQHF.

The J gene is TRBJ1-2, the V gene TRBV28; 9 bases map to TRBD1. V lost 7 bases to trimming and J lost 3 bases; unmatched junction nucleotides: 6. Germline V CDR1 and CDR2: MDHEN, SYDVKM. The CDR3 length is 14 residues. CDR3 in DNA: TGTGCCAGCAAACAGGGGGCGCGAGACTATGGCTACACCTTC. This sequence encodes CASKQGARDYGYTF.

V usage is TRBV11-2 and J usage is TRBJ2-1; the D gene is possibly TRBD1 (6 bases). The V end lost 6 bases, the J end lost 5 bases, and 11 bases lay between the germline ends. Germline CDR1 reads SGHAT; CDR2 reads FQNNGV. CDR3 length: 13 residues. CDR3 in DNA: TGTGCCAGCAGACCGACAGGCGACAATGAGCAGTTCTTC. Translation: CASRPTGDNEQFF.

The gene calls are TRBV19 and TRBJ1-5; no definite D call. Germline V CDR1 and CDR2: LNHDA, SQIVND (reference sequence). The CDR3 is made up of 14 amino acids. V was shortened by 4 bases and J by 1 base, with 8 bases between the two germline ends. The CDR3 is CASSTGGSNQPQHF. The CDR3 DNA is TGTGCCAGTAGTACCGGAGGGAGCAATCAGCCCCAGCATTTT.

This rearrangement joins TRBV9 to TRBJ2-2, with 9 bases matching TRBD2. With 0 bases clipped from V and 5 bases from J, the junction kept 8 bases outside the gene matches. The germline V gene has CDR1 SGDLS and CDR2 YYNGEE. This CDR3 comprises 17 residues. The DNA of the CDR3 is TGTGCCAGCAGCGTAGTAGAGCTAGCGGGATATACCGGGGAGCTGTTTTTT. Protein: CASSVVELAGYTGELFF. Combining the CDR3 with reference TRBV9 and TRBJ2-2 gives the whole variable domain DSGVTQTPKHLITATGQRVTLRCSPRSGDLSVYWYQQSLDQGLQFLIQYYNGEERAKGNILERFSAQQFPDLHSELNLSSLELGDSALYFCASSVVELAGYTGELFFGEGSRLTVL.

The rearrangement joins TRBV7-2 to TRBJ2-3; perhaps TRBD1 as D (6 bases). V was trimmed by 0 bases and J by 8 bases, leaving 12 bases between them. This CDR3 is 14 amino acids long. Per the germline V gene, CDR1 is SGHTA and CDR2 is FQGNSA. The CDR3 is CASSLANARGTQYF. CDR3 sequence (DNA): TGTGCCAGCAGCTTAGCGAACGCCAGGGGTACGCAGTATTTT.

The chain uses TRBV5-4 and TRBJ1-4, with a weak D call TRBD1 (6 bases). Germline CDR1 SGHNT, CDR2 YYREEE (reference sequence). The CDR3 covers 14 residues. V lost 4 bases and J 1 base, leaving 8 bases between the germline ends. This CDR3 is CASSRDKTNEKLFF. CDR3 in DNA: TGTGCCAGCAGCCGGGACAAAACTAATGAAAAACTGTTTTTT.

V usage is TRBV9 and J usage is TRBJ2-7; 8 positions agree with TRBD2. The CDR3 runs to 12 residues. Germline trimming cut 4 bases from V and 7 bases from J; bases unmatched to any gene: 4. Germline V gene sequence: CDR1 SGDLS, CDR2 YYNGEE. Here the CDR3 DNA reads TGTGCCAGCAGCCGGGGGGGGGAAGAGCAGTACTTC. Encoded protein: CASSRGGEEQYF.

This clone was recorded once. The CDR3 DNA sequence: TGTGCCAGCAGGGCTCCACCCCGCTACGGGGAGACCCAGTACTTC. This translates into CASRAPPRYGETQYF. The chain recombines TRBV7-9 with TRBJ2-5; D is undetermined. This CDR3 comprises 15 residues. Trimming pared 6 bases from V and 5 bases from J, leaving 19 bases between. Germline CDR1 SEHNR, CDR2 FQNEAQ (reference sequence).

V and J are TRBV25-1 and TRBJ2-5; no clear D. The CDR3 is 14 amino acids. The germline V gene encodes CDR1 MGHDK and CDR2 SYGVNS. Trimming pared 3 bases from V and 1 base from J, leaving 9 bases between. The CDR3 bases are TGTGCCAGCAGTGACTTACAGTTCCAAGAGACCCAGTACTTC. Translation: CASSDLQFQETQYF. Complete variable domain (other parts from reference TRBV25-1 and TRBJ2-5): EADIYQTPRYLVIGTGKKITLECSQTMGHDKMYWYQQDPGMELHLIHYSYGVNSTEKGDLSSESTVSRIRTEHFPLTLESARPSHTSQYLCASSDLQFQETQYFGPGTRLLVL.

The rearrangement joins TRBV4-1 to TRBJ2-7, with 8 nucleotides matching TRBD2. The germline V gene has CDR1 MGHRA and CDR2 YSYEKL. V lost 4 bases, J lost 2 bases, and 10 bases stayed unmatched. The CDR3 sequence is 16 residues long. CDR3 sequence: CASSPGLAKKAYEQYF. For the CDR3, the DNA is TGCGCCAGCAGCCCCGGACTAGCAAAGAAGGCCTACGAGCAGTACTTC.

The chain links TRBV28 to TRBJ1-1; 7 bases align to TRBD1. This CDR3 comprises 14 residues. V was clipped by 5 bases and J by 1 base; unmatched bases: 4. CDR1 is MDHEN, CDR2 SYDVKM, per germline. This chain's CDR3 is CASSPWDRNTEAFF. CDR3 DNA sequence: TGTGCCAGCAGTCCCTGGGACAGGAACACTGAAGCTTTCTTT.

The chain carries TRBV28 and TRBJ1-3; D possibly corresponds to TRBD1 (5 bases). The germline V gene has CDR1 MDHEN and CDR2 SYDVKM. This CDR3 spans 13 amino acids. Trimming left V 9 bases short and J 0 bases short, with 9 bases between. The CDR3 DNA sequence: TGTGCCAGTCCGGGGGGCTCTGGAAACACCATATATTTT. It yields the protein CASPGGSGNTIYF. The full variable domain, rest sourced from reference TRBV28 and TRBJ1-3, is DVKVTQSSRYLVKRTGEKVFLECVQDMDHENMFWYRQDPGLGLRLIYFSYDVKMKEKGDIPEGYSVSREKKERFSLILESASTNQTSMYLCASPGGSGNTIYFGEGSWLTVV.

The rearrangement joins TRBV7-9 to TRBJ2-5, with 9 bases lining up with TRBD1. The CDR3 is 16 amino acids. CDR1 is SEHNR and CDR2 is FQNEAQ in the germline V gene (reference sequence). Losses at the gene ends were 4 bases for V and 5 bases for J; bases not matched to a gene: 11. As DNA, the CDR3 is TGTGCCAGCAGCTCCCTCGTACAGGGGGCGCGGGAGACCCAGTACTTC. Protein sequence: CASSSLVQGARETQYF.